This record looks at one TCR beta chain sequence and its context. These data originate in a study of cytomegalovirus exposure and HLA in healthy donors. Trimming pared 2 bases from V and 5 bases from J, leaving 9 bases between. This CDR3 is 12 amino acids long. Per germline, CDR1 SQVTM and CDR2 ANQGSEA. Amplification used 60 Vbeta primers and 13 Jbeta primers. The protocol was immunoSEQ multiplex PCR, while the TCRdb copy is restricted to in-frame clones and leaves out a portion. The table has about 52,000 clones, 50% to 70% seen once. V is TRBV29-1 and J is TRBJ1-1; D remains unclear. The receptor was derived from a human donor in good health. What was sequenced was PBMCs. CDR3 in amino acids: CSVERRETEAFF. The DNA of the CDR3 is TGCAGCGTTGAAAGGCGGGAGACTGAAGCTTTCTTT. Supplemented by reference TRBV29-1 and TRBJ1-1, the full variable domain reads SAVISQKPSRDICQRGTSLTIQCQVDSQVTMMFWYRQQPGQSLTLIATANQGSEATYESGFVIDKFPISRPNLTFSTLTVSNMSPEDSSIYLCSVERRETEAFFGQGTRLTVV.